There are a few counts of the clone carrying this T cell receptor beta chain. What it recognizes is unknown. The CDR3 extends over 17 amino acids. The germline V gene has CDR1 MGHRA and CDR2 YSYEKL. The V and J ends lost 2 bases and 0 bases, in that order; junction bases with no gene match: 5. The data belong to a study of Graves' ophthalmopathy and Graves' hyperthyroidism. Findings and caveats of the study: Its predictions of ophthalmopathy progression gave the model roughly 71% sensitivity and approximately 72% specificity. Distinction of ophthalmopathy from stable hyperthyroidism by a 13-signature model reached 85% to 90% sensitivity and 75% to 83% specificity. Blood also carried most expanded thyroid clonotypes exceeding 0.001 frequency.

In donors with ophthalmopathy, activity was moderate-to-severe, with CAS ≥3, NOSPECS ≥4 and duration under 3 months. As the template, RNA transcripts were used to amplify TCR beta CDR3 regions. RT-PCR in the first round used HTBI primers; a second-round multiplex PCR followed. From the multiplex PCR reads, TCRdb called clonotypes with MiXCR, one entry per CDR3 protein. The table has fewer than 600,000 distinct CDR3 sequences, about 15% seen once. The rearrangement joins TRBV4-1 to TRBJ2-7, with 12 bases that match TRBD2. The receptor's source is a woman younger than 45 with Graves' ophthalmopathy. The sample taken for sequencing was blood. This CDR3 reads CASSQTSGGPSSYEQYF. Written as DNA, the CDR3 is TGCGCCAGCAGCCAAACTAGCGGGGGGCCGAGCTCCTACGAGCAGTACTTC.